Each of the 8 T cell receptor beta chains below was sequenced from the same sample in a study of radiotherapy plus CTLA-4 blockade in lung cancer. This table comes from immunoSEQ multiplex PCR, and its TCRdb copy is limited to in-frame clones, with some not included. The sample records more than 95,000 clones, about four fifths being singletons. Material: peripheral blood, obtained from a patient treated with radiotherapy plus ipilimumab. These receptors all come from a human donor with non-small cell lung cancer who had a partial response to radiotherapy plus ipilimumab.

The chain is built from TRBV5-1 and TRBJ2-7, with TRBD2 identical over 14 bases. This CDR3 is built from 15 residues. V was pared by 4 bases and J by 6 bases, with 6 bases of the junction left unmatched. Germline CDR1 and CDR2: SGHRS and YFSETQ. The DNA of the CDR3 is TGCGCCAGCAGCCCGGGACTAGCGGGAGCTGGCGAGCAGTACTTC. Residues: CASSPGLAGAGEQYF.

The chain is built from TRBV11-2 and TRBJ2-1; D is perhaps TRBD1 (5 bases). Per germline, CDR1 SGHAT and CDR2 FQNNGV. The V end lost 4 bases, the J end lost 5 bases, and 21 bases lay between the germline ends. The CDR3 is 17 residues long. The CDR3 loop is CASSSLSMGRLNNEQFF. The CDR3 DNA reads as TGTGCCAGCAGCTCCCTAAGCATGGGGCGGCTTAACAATGAGCAGTTCTTC.

This clone was recorded a few times. This chain joins TRBV11-2 and TRBJ2-1, with 10 bases matching TRBD2. The germline CDR1 and CDR2 sequences are SGHAT and FQNNGV. This CDR3 is built from 16 residues. With V trimmed by 4 bases and J by 4 bases, 7 bases remained unmatched. The CDR3 region has the DNA TGTGCCAGCAGCTCCAGACTAGCGGGCGCGTACAATGAGCAGTTCTTC. Amino acids: CASSSRLAGAYNEQFF. Looking up the rest from reference TRBV11-2 and TRBJ2-1 gives the full variable domain: EAGVAQSPRYKIIEKRQSVAFWCNPISGHATLYWYQQILGQGPKLLIQFQNNGVVDDSQLPKDRFSAERLKGVDSTLKIQPAKLEDSAVYLCASSSRLAGAYNEQFFGPGTRLTVL.

The chain combines TRBV4-2 with TRBJ2-7, with D unclear. Germline values: CDR1 LGHNA, CDR2 YNFKEQ. CDR3 size: 14 residues. The V gene lost 2 bases and the J gene lost 2 bases, with 10 bases spanning the gap. CDR3 loop: CASSQLGATYEQYF. The CDR3, as DNA: TGTGCCAGCAGCCAACTCGGTGCCACCTACGAGCAGTACTTC.

This clone was seen a few times. The V gene is TRBV5-6, the J gene TRBJ1-4, with a weak D call TRBD1 (6 bases). CDR1 is SGHDT, CDR2 YYEEEE, per germline. This CDR3 region has 14 residues. Trimming pared 3 bases from V and 10 bases from J, leaving 16 bases between. This CDR3 is CASSSNSQGVKLFF. The DNA of the CDR3 is TGTGCCAGCAGCTCTAATTCACAGGGCGTAAAACTGTTTTTT. Full variable domain (remainder filled in from reference TRBV5-6 and TRBJ1-4): DAGVTQSPTHLIKTRGQQVTLRCSPKSGHDTVSWYQQALGQGPQFIFQYYEEEERQRGNFPDRFSGHQFPNYSSELNVNALLLGDSALYLCASSSNSQGVKLFFGSGTQLSVL.

This clone was recorded a few times. The chain recombines TRBV27 with TRBJ2-5; 7 bases fit TRBD1. Germline-derived CDR1 and CDR2 are MNHEY and SMNVEV (reference sequence). V lost 2 bases, J lost 1 base, and 10 bases stayed unmatched. This CDR3 is 17 amino acids long. The CDR3 DNA follows: TGTGCCAGCAGTTTACGGCCCAGATACAGGGGCCAAGAGACCCAGTACTTC. It specifies CASSLRPRYRGQETQYF.

This clone was observed a few times. Other DNA variants within this sample encode the same CDR3. The V call is TRBV7-9, the J call TRBJ2-3; 8 nucleotides align to TRBD2. CDR1 and CDR2 from the germline V gene are SEHNR and FQNEAQ (reference sequence). The J segment lost 6 bases and the V segment lost 5 bases, leaving 1 base of the junction unmatched. The CDR3 has 12 residues. The CDR3 nucleotides are TGTGCCAGCAGCCCGGGAGGGGATACGCAGTATTTT. It is translated as CASSPGGDTQYF. Looking up the rest from reference TRBV7-9 and TRBJ2-3 gives the full variable domain: DTGVSQNPRHKITKRGQNVTFRCDPISEHNRLYWYRQTLGQGPEFLTYFQNEAQLEKSRLLSDRFSAERPKGSFSTLEIQRTEQGDSAMYLCASSPGGDTQYFGPGTRLTVL.

The chain has TRBV18 and TRBJ1-5; a possible D gene is TRBD1 (6 bases). The CDR3 covers 15 residues. V shed 6 bases and J shed 7 bases, with 19 bases lying between them. Germline V gene data show CDR1 as KGHSH and CDR2 as LQKENI. This CDR3 reads CASSPDRTVWQPQHF. Here the CDR3 DNA reads TGTGCCAGCTCGCCAGATCGGACAGTCTGGCAGCCCCAGCATTTT.